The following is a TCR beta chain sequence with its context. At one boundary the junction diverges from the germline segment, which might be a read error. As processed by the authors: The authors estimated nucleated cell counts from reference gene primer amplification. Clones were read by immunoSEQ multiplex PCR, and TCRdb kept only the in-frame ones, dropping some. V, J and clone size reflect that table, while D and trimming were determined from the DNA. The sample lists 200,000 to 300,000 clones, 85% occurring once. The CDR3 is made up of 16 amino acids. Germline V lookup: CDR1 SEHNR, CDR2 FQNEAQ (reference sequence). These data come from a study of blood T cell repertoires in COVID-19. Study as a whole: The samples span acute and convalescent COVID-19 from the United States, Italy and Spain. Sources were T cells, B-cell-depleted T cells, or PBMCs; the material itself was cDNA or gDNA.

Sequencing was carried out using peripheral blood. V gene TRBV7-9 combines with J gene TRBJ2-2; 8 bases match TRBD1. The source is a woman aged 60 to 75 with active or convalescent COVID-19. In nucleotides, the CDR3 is TGTGCCAGCAGCCACCTCGGACAGGGCCGGTCCGGGGAGTTGTTTTTT. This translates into CASSHLGQGRSGELFF.